This entry describes one TCR beta chain. Its antigen is not identified. The sample originates from a study of T cell responses to AZD1222 COVID-19 vaccine. Overall study results and limits: Two AZD1222 doses significantly raised spike-specific TCR breadth and depth over controls. A mostly white British donor set with more females was recruited, and clonal diversity was possibly underestimated. Seropositive status at baseline applied to only six AZD1222 recipients.

Profiling relied on immunoSEQ multiplex PCR, and the TCRdb table lists in-frame clones only, not all of them. In the table there are roughly 200,000 clones, roughly 91% of which are singletons. The TCR comes from an adult in good health. This specimen consisted of peripheral blood, obtained on day 0 of MenACWY control vaccination.

Here the CDR3 DNA reads TGTGCCAGCACCACAGGGAGCTTTAATGAAAAACTGTTTTTT. Amino acid sequence: CASTTGSFNEKLFF. The J gene is TRBJ1-4, the V gene TRBV6-5; a weak D match, TRBD1 (6 bases). This CDR3 has 14 amino acids. The V and J ends lost 7 bases and 4 bases respectively, with 13 bases between them. Germline V gives CDR1 MNHEY, CDR2 SVGAGI.